These 22 T cell receptor beta chains were sequenced from one sample in a study of T cell responses to AZD1222 COVID-19 vaccine. This table comes from immunoSEQ multiplex PCR, and its TCRdb copy is limited to in-frame clones, with some not included. The sample consists of around 100,000 clones, nearly 90% of them appearing once. The sample consisted of peripheral blood, taken on day 0 of AZD1222 vaccination. These receptors came from an adult in good health.

This clone was counted between two and nine times. At one end, the junction sequence differs from germline, possibly due to a read error. The CDR3 DNA reads as TGTGCCAGCAGCGGATCTAGCGCTAGCACAGATACGCAGTATTTT. It encodes CASSGSSASTDTQYF. The chain employs TRBV5-1 and TRBJ2-3; TRBD2 might be the D (6 bases). CDR3 length: 15 amino acids. CDR1 and CDR2 (germline): SGHRS, YFSETQ.

This clone was detected once. The chain couples TRBV6-2 or TRBV6-3 to TRBJ2-7; D possibly corresponds to TRBD1 (5 bases). V was trimmed by 5 bases and J by 0 bases, leaving 8 bases between them. Per germline, CDR1 MNHEY and CDR2 SVGEGT. This CDR3 contains 13 residues. The CDR3 DNA follows: TGTGCCAGCAGTGTCGACAGCTCCTACGAGCAGTACTTC. As protein: CASSVDSSYEQYF.

This rearrangement joins TRBV4-1 to TRBJ2-6; maybe TRBD2 (5 bases). Trimming removed 1 base at V and 2 bases at J, with 9 bases between. Germline V gene lookup returns CDR1 MGHRA and CDR2 YSYEKL. This CDR3 contains 16 residues. The CDR3 region has the DNA TGCGCCAGCAGCCAAGCCGGGAATGCTGGGGCCAACGTCCTGACTTTC. Translated: CASSQAGNAGANVLTF.

The chain recombines TRBV6-1 with TRBJ2-5; TRBD1 aligns across 8 bases. The ends lost 2 bases at V and 7 bases at J; junction bases unmatched: 9. The CDR3 sequence is 15 residues long. CDR1 and CDR2 from the germline V gene are MNHNS and SASEGT. The CDR3 loop reads CASSESTRGRGTQYF. The DNA of the CDR3 is TGTGCCAGCAGTGAATCAACCAGGGGGCGCGGGACCCAGTACTTC.

The chain links TRBV10-3 to TRBJ2-2; possible D gene TRBD1, 7 bases. Trimming pared 6 bases from V and 7 bases from J, leaving 18 bases between. From germline, CDR1 is ENHRY and CDR2 SYGVKD. CDR3 length equals 15 residues. CDR3 coding DNA: TGTGCCATCAGCGTACCAGGGGGGCATGGCGGGGAGCTGTTTTTT. Residues: CAISVPGGHGGELFF.

This chain uses TRBV18 with TRBJ1-4; TRBD1 is a possible D gene (5 bases). Germline lookup yields CDR1 KGHSH and CDR2 LQKENI. V lost 3 bases to trimming and J lost 5 bases, with 16 bases between them. There are 16 residues in the CDR3. The CDR3, as DNA: TGTGCCAGCTCACCGAAACAGACAGAGCTAAATGAAAAACTGTTTTTT. Amino acid sequence: CASSPKQTELNEKLFF. The full variable domain, rest sourced from reference TRBV18 and TRBJ1-4, is NAGVMQNPRHLVRRRGQEARLRCSPMKGHSHVYWYRQLPEEGLKFMVYLQKENIIDESGMPKERFSAEFPKEGPSILRIQQVVRGDSAAYFCASSPKQTELNEKLFFGSGTQLSVL.

V is TRBV25-1 and J is TRBJ2-2; 8 positions agree with TRBD2. The V segment lost 4 bases and the J segment 7 bases; nucleotides outside the gene matches: 11. CDR3 length: 16 amino acids. Germline V lookup: CDR1 MGHDK, CDR2 SYGVNS. CDR3 bases: TGTGCCAGCAGTGTAGCGGGACGGGTTGGTGGCGGGGAGCTGTTTTTT. As protein: CASSVAGRVGGGELFF.

The chain couples TRBV4-2 to TRBJ1-5; maybe TRBD1 (6 bases). There are 18 residues in the CDR3. Trimming removed 2 bases at V and 9 bases at J, with 26 bases between. From germline, CDR1 is LGHNA and CDR2 YNFKEQ. This chain's CDR3 is CASSQLPPATGYITPQHF. In DNA form, the CDR3 reads TGTGCCAGCAGCCAACTACCCCCCGCCACAGGGTATATCACGCCCCAGCATTTT.

The chain combines TRBV6-4 with TRBJ2-2, with 9 bases lining up with TRBD1. V lost 6 bases, J lost 6 bases, and 17 bases stayed unmatched. CDR3 length equals 18 residues. From germline, CDR1 is MRHNA and CDR2 SNTAGT. DNA of the CDR3: TGTGCCAGCAGCGAGAACACAGGGGGCGCGGTGATATCCGGGGAGCTGTTTTTT. Translated: CASSENTGGAVISGELFF.

The chain is built from TRBV7-3 and TRBJ1-3; D gene unclear. This CDR3 has 14 amino acids. Germline V gene sequence: CDR1 SGHTA, CDR2 FQGTGA. V was trimmed by 5 bases and J by 4 bases, leaving 12 bases between them. CDR3 protein: CASSPVGSGNTIYF. In DNA, the CDR3 is TGTGCCAGCAGCCCTGTAGGTTCAGGAAACACCATATATTTT.

The J gene is TRBJ1-2, the V gene TRBV5-1; tentative D call: TRBD1 (5 bases). The CDR3 is 17 amino acids. Germline lookup yields CDR1 SGHRS and CDR2 YFSETQ. The germline V and J ends were trimmed by 0 bases and 7 bases, with 22 bases remaining between them. CDR3: CASSLGGRKQAGSGYTF. The CDR3, as DNA: TGCGCCAGCAGCTTGGGGGGAAGAAAACAGGCGGGGAGTGGCTACACCTTC.

The chain has TRBV23-1 and TRBJ2-7; 8 bases fit TRBD2. TRBV23-1 is an open reading frame, and its role is uncertain. This CDR3 region has 18 residues. Trimming at V came to 0 bases and at J to 5 bases, leaving 15 bases not matched to a gene. CDR3 DNA: TGCGCCAGCAGTCAATCCGGGGGGGCGGGTTTACTCTCGGACGAGCAGTACGTC. Translation gives CASSQSGGAGLLSDEQYV.

The chain employs TRBV18 and TRBJ1-2; a weak D match, TRBD1 (6 bases). Per the germline V gene, CDR1 is KGHSH and CDR2 is LQKENI. The CDR3 has 14 amino acids. Trimming shortened V by 4 bases and J by 1 base, and 10 bases separated the two germline ends. CDR3 protein: CASSRGASNYGYTF. The CDR3 nucleotides are TGTGCCAGCTCACGGGGGGCCAGTAACTATGGCTACACCTTC. The full variable domain, in which reference TRBV18 and TRBJ1-2 provide the parts outside the CDR3, is NAGVMQNPRHLVRRRGQEARLRCSPMKGHSHVYWYRQLPEEGLKFMVYLQKENIIDESGMPKERFSAEFPKEGPSILRIQQVVRGDSAAYFCASSRGASNYGYTFGSGTRLTVV.

CDR3 loop: CASSTGDTEAFF. The CDR3, as DNA: TGTGCCAGCAGTACAGGGGACACTGAAGCTTTCTTT. The gene calls are TRBV6-5 and TRBJ1-1; TRBD1 matches at 7 bases. J was trimmed by 3 bases and V by 5 bases; bases with no gene match: 0. CDR3 length: 12 amino acids. Germline V CDR1 and CDR2: MNHEY, SVGAGI.

This clone was recorded once. The CDR3 DNA follows: TGCGCCAGCAGGTCGGGACGGATGAACACTGAAGCTTTCTTT. This gives the protein CASRSGRMNTEAFF. This rearrangement joins TRBV5-1 to TRBJ1-1, with TRBD1 as a possible D gene (5 bases). V dropped 5 bases and J dropped 0 bases, with 11 bases sitting between them. The CDR3 loop spans 14 amino acids. Germline V gene lookup returns CDR1 SGHRS and CDR2 YFSETQ.

The chain is built from TRBV6-6 and TRBJ1-1, with D unclear. The germline V gene encodes CDR1 MNHNY and CDR2 SVGAGI (reference sequence). The V gene lost 5 bases and the J gene lost 0 bases, with 4 bases spanning the gap. CDR3 size: 12 residues. The DNA for the CDR3 is TGTGCCAGCAGTCAGATGAACACTGAAGCTTTCTTT. Translating it yields CASSQMNTEAFF.

This chain links TRBV4-3 with TRBJ1-1; 8 bases line up with TRBD1. The V gene end was trimmed by 6 bases and the J gene end by 7 bases; junction bases not matched to a gene: 10. CDR1 is LGHNA, CDR2 YSLEER, per germline. This CDR3 comprises 14 residues. The CDR3 region has the DNA TGCGCCAGCAGTTCAGGACAGGGCGACCTTGAAGCTTTCTTT. It specifies CASSSGQGDLEAFF.

This sequence joins TRBV25-1 and TRBJ2-5, with D perhaps TRBD2 (6 bases). This CDR3 has 18 residues. V was clipped by 3 bases and J by 5 bases, with 25 bases between them. In germline, CDR1 is MGHDK, CDR2 SYGVNS. The CDR3 sequence is CASSDQPIRPLATETQYF. The DNA for the CDR3 is TGTGCCAGCAGTGACCAACCGATCCGCCCACTAGCTACTGAGACCCAGTACTTC. Full variable domain (outside the CDR3, taken from reference TRBV25-1 and TRBJ2-5): EADIYQTPRYLVIGTGKKITLECSQTMGHDKMYWYQQDPGMELHLIHYSYGVNSTEKGDLSSESTVSRIRTEHFPLTLESARPSHTSQYLCASSDQPIRPLATETQYFGPGTRLLVL.

The V call is TRBV11-3, the J call TRBJ1-1, with no clear D. The CDR3 totals 13 residues. The ends were cut back, 1 base at V and 2 bases at J, with 5 bases in the middle. Germline values: CDR1 SGHNT, CDR2 YENEEA. CDR3 nucleotides: TGTGCCAGCAGCTTAGGGGTAAACACTGAAGCTTTCTTT. Amino acids: CASSLGVNTEAFF.

This clone was counted between two and nine times. The V gene is TRBV2, the J gene TRBJ2-1, with no clear D. V was cut by 4 bases and J by 16 bases, with 14 bases left in between. This CDR3 has 11 amino acids. Germline-derived CDR1 and CDR2 are SNHLY and FYNNEI. For the CDR3, the DNA is TGTGCCAGCAGTGTCCTCTACACGGTCTTCTTC. Residues: CASSVLYTVFF.

This chain uses TRBV5-1 with TRBJ1-6, with D possibly TRBD1 on 6 matching bases. CDR1 and CDR2 (germline): SGHRS, YFSETQ. The CDR3 is 14 amino acids. V lost 0 bases and J lost 7, with 8 bases in between. This CDR3 reads CASSLEQGNSPLHF. The CDR3 DNA sequence: TGCGCCAGCAGCTTGGAGCAGGGGAATTCACCCCTCCACTTT.

The chain recombines TRBV12-3 or TRBV12-4 with TRBJ2-3; D is unclear. The germline V and J ends were trimmed by 4 bases and 6 bases, with 8 bases remaining between them. This CDR3 is 12 amino acids long. Written as DNA, the CDR3 is TGTGCCAGCAGTTCCGTCCCGGATACGCAGTATTTT. Amino acid sequence: CASSSVPDTQYF.